The TCR beta chain under discussion was sequenced for a study of blood T cell repertoires in COVID-19. Self-reported history from a screening survey and questionnaire set each donor's cohort. Cohort 3 donors counted as recovered after two negative PCRs, clearance, or resolved symptoms. Sequencing used immunoSEQ multiplex PCR; TCRdb keeps in-frame clones, though not all of them. The table lists 150,000 to 200,000 clones, approximately 78% of them singletons. Germline-derived CDR1 and CDR2 are LNHNV and YYDKDF (reference sequence). This CDR3 has 14 residues. V trimming: 0 bases; J trimming: 7 bases; junction bases outside the gene matches: 5.

The sample was PBMCs or T cells enriched from blood (not recorded which). V gene TRBV15 combines with J gene TRBJ2-7; 8 bases align to TRBD1. The receptor's source is a woman in her forties or fifties who had recovered from COVID-19. CDR3 residues: CATSREGTGREQYF. The CDR3 nucleotides read TGTGCCACCAGCAGAGAGGGGACAGGTAGGGAGCAGTACTTC. Filled out from reference TRBV15 and TRBJ2-7, the complete variable domain reads DAMVIQNPRYQVTQFGKPVTLSCSQTLNHNVMYWYQQKSSQAPKLLFHYYDKDFNNEADTPDNFQSRRPNTSFCFLDIRSPGLGDTAMYLCATSREGTGREQYFGPGTRLTVT.